These T cell receptor beta chains were read from a single sample in a study of blood T cell repertoires in COVID-19. TCRdb keeps only in-frame clones here, not all; method: immunoSEQ multiplex PCR. Of 210,000 or so clones listed, approximately 86% are singletons. Sequencing was carried out using peripheral blood. Source of these receptors: a man younger than 35 with active or convalescent COVID-19. The CDR3 runs from the conserved cysteine through the conserved F or W. The order of the fields is J gene, D gene, V gene, clone size, CDR3 length, CDR3 DNA, CDR3 protein. A D gene is named only where the DNA matches it firmly. Expanded clones get a size class; other rows say once, few or many, or leave the size out.

J gene: TRBJ2-7
D gene: TRBD1
V gene: TRBV3-1/TRBV3-2
clone size: .
CDR3 length: 15
CDR3 DNA: TGTGCCAGCAGCCAAGGGACAGGGCCTTCCTACGAGCAGTACTTC
CDR3 protein: CASSQGTGPSYEQYF

J gene: TRBJ2-7
D gene: TRBD2
V gene: TRBV19
clone size: .
CDR3 length: 16
CDR3 DNA: TGTGCCAGTAGTCCCGCCCGGACTAGCGGGGCCTACGAGCAGTACTTC
CDR3 protein: CASSPARTSGAYEQYF

J gene: TRBJ1-5
D gene: TRBD1
V gene: TRBV30
clone size: .
CDR3 length: 13
CDR3 DNA: TGTGCCTGGGGACAGGGGGCCAATCAGCCCCAGCATTTT
CDR3 protein: CAWGQGANQPQHF

J gene: TRBJ2-1
D gene: TRBD1
V gene: TRBV28
clone size: .
CDR3 length: 11
CDR3 DNA: TGTGCCAGCGCTTCAGGGGACAGGGGGGTCTTC
CDR3 protein: CASASGDRGVF

J gene: TRBJ1-4
D gene: TRBD1
V gene: TRBV15
clone size: .
CDR3 length: 15
CDR3 DNA: TGTGCCACCAGCAGAGATCCAGGGGGCGATGAAAAACTGTTTTTT
CDR3 protein: CATSRDPGGDEKLFF

J gene: TRBJ1-1
D gene: .
V gene: TRBV5-4
clone size: .
CDR3 length: 14
CDR3 DNA: TGTGCCAGCAGCTTGGGACAACGCGAGCTCGAAGCTTTCTTT
CDR3 protein: CASSLGQRELEAFF

J gene: TRBJ1-4
D gene: .
V gene: TRBV4-3
clone size: .
CDR3 length: 15
CDR3 DNA: TGCGCCAGCAGCCAAGATCAGGTGGGAGATGAAAAACTGTTTTTT
CDR3 protein: CASSQDQVGDEKLFF

J gene: TRBJ1-2
D gene: .
V gene: TRBV12-3/TRBV12-4
clone size: .
CDR3 length: 11
CDR3 DNA: TGTGCCAGCAGTAACAGCTATGGCTACACCTTC
CDR3 protein: CASSNSYGYTF

J gene: TRBJ1-1
D gene: .
V gene: TRBV30
clone size: .
CDR3 length: 14
CDR3 DNA: TGTGCCTGGAGTCTTACGACAATGAACACTGAAGCTTTCTTT
CDR3 protein: CAWSLTTMNTEAFF

J gene: TRBJ1-2
D gene: TRBD1
V gene: TRBV4-1
clone size: few
CDR3 length: 14
CDR3 DNA: TGCGCCAGCAGCCAAATTCAGGGGGCGTCGGGCTACACCTTC
CDR3 protein: CASSQIQGASGYTF

J gene: TRBJ1-1
D gene: .
V gene: TRBV3-1/TRBV3-2
clone size: .
CDR3 length: 15
CDR3 DNA: TGTGCCAGCAGCCAAGATGGTTCCCCGCAGAAAGAAGCTTTCTTT
CDR3 protein: CASSQDGSPQKEAFF

J gene: TRBJ1-2
D gene: .
V gene: TRBV28
clone size: .
CDR3 length: 14
CDR3 DNA: TGTGCCAGCAGCGGGGGGGGAGCTAACTATGGCTACACCTTC
CDR3 protein: CASSGGGANYGYTF

J gene: TRBJ2-1
D gene: TRBD2
V gene: TRBV7-9
clone size: .
CDR3 length: 17
CDR3 DNA: TGTGCCAGCAGCTTAGGGCCCTCCCGGCTAGCGGGGAATGAGCAGTTCTTC
CDR3 protein: CASSLGPSRLAGNEQFF

J gene: TRBJ2-1
D gene: .
V gene: TRBV27
clone size: .
CDR3 length: 14
CDR3 DNA: TGTGCCAGCAGTTTAATGGCAGGAGGCAATGAGCAGTTCTTC
CDR3 protein: CASSLMAGGNEQFF

J gene: TRBJ2-1
D gene: TRBD2
V gene: TRBV5-1
clone size: .
CDR3 length: 20
CDR3 DNA: TGCGCCAGCAGCTTGGATGGCGAGTGGGCGGGAGGGCCCTCCTACAATGAGCAGTTCTTC
CDR3 protein: CASSLDGEWAGGPSYNEQFF

J gene: TRBJ1-2
D gene: .
V gene: TRBV30
clone size: .
CDR3 length: 10
CDR3 DNA: TGTCGATGCGGGGGCTTTGGCTACACCTTC
CDR3 protein: CRCGGFGYTF

J gene: TRBJ2-4
D gene: .
V gene: TRBV6-1
clone size: .
CDR3 length: 14
CDR3 DNA: TGTGCCAGCAGTGAACGGACATCCATAAACATTCAGTACTTC
CDR3 protein: CASSERTSINIQYF

J gene: TRBJ2-7
D gene: .
V gene: TRBV4-3
clone size: .
CDR3 length: 16
CDR3 DNA: TGCGCCAGCAGCCGTACGATCGGGGAGAGCTCCTACGAGCAGTACTTC
CDR3 protein: CASSRTIGESSYEQYF